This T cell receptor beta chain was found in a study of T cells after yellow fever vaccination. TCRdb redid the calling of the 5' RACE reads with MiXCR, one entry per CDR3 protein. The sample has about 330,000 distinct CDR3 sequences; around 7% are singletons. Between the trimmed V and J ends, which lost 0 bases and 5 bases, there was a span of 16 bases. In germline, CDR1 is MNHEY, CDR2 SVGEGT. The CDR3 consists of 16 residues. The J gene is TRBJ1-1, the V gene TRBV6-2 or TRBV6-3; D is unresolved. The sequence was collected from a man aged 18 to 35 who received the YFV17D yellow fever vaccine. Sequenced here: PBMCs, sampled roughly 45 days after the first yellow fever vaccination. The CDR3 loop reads CASSYSSEWGMTEAFF. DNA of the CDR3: TGTGCCAGCAGTTACTCGTCTGAGTGGGGTATGACTGAAGCTTTCTTT.